A single sample is the source of the 8 T cell receptor beta chains below, sequenced in a study of OX40 agonist ivuxolimab in advanced cancers. Libraries were prepared by immunoSEQ multiplex PCR; TCRdb keeps only in-frame clonotypes and omits some of them. The table shows tens of thousands of clones, with 75% to 90% occurring only once. The source material was CD4+ or CD8+ T cells sorted from blood, sampled in a trial of the OX40 agonist ivuxolimab. The receptors derive from an adult with an advanced solid tumor such as melanoma, head and neck, liver or kidney cancer.

The chain employs TRBV18 and TRBJ1-1, with a possible D match to TRBD1 (5 bases). Germline assignment: CDR1 KGHSH and CDR2 LQKENI. This CDR3 spans 14 amino acids. The V end was cut by 0 bases, the J end by 4 bases, with 9 bases between. The CDR3 region has the DNA TGTGCCAGCTCACCACCGAGGGGCGGCACTGAAGCTTTCTTT. Protein product: CASSPPRGGTEAFF.

The chain employs TRBV28 and TRBJ2-6; tentatively, D is TRBD2 (5 bases). Germline V gene data show CDR1 as MDHEN and CDR2 as SYDVKM. This CDR3 is built from 16 residues. The V and J ends lost 7 bases and 1 base respectively, with 14 bases between them. The CDR3 sequence: CASTPGRTSGANVLTF. As DNA, the CDR3 is TGTGCCAGCACGCCGGGTAGGACTTCTGGGGCCAACGTCCTGACTTTC.

The chain uses TRBV5-5 and TRBJ1-1; D remains ambiguous. Trimming cost V 3 bases and J 1 base, with 10 bases left between them. The CDR3 length is 14 residues. Germline values: CDR1 SGHKS, CDR2 YYEKEE (reference sequence). This CDR3 is CASSSQLQNTEAFF. In DNA form, the CDR3 reads TGTGCCAGCAGCTCGCAGTTGCAGAACACTGAAGCTTTCTTT.

This chain links TRBV10-3 with TRBJ2-7, with a weak D call TRBD1 (5 bases). Trimming left V 3 bases short and J 5 bases short, with 8 bases between. Germline CDR1 ENHRY, CDR2 SYGVKD. This CDR3 region has 12 residues. As DNA, the CDR3 is TGTGCCATCAGTGAAGTAGGGGACGAGCAGTACTTC. It specifies CAISEVGDEQYF.

The V gene is TRBV29-1, the J gene TRBJ1-2, with TRBD1 as a possible D gene (6 bases). The CDR3 is 13 residues long. Germline V gene sequence: CDR1 SQVTM, CDR2 ANQGSEA. The V end was cut by 3 bases, the J end by 1 base, with 9 bases between. Written as DNA, the CDR3 is TGCAGCGTTGAGGACAGTTTTAACTATGGCTACACCTTC. It yields the protein CSVEDSFNYGYTF.

V gene TRBV5-1 combines with J gene TRBJ2-5; 10 nucleotides match TRBD2. CDR1 SGHRS and CDR2 YFSETQ come from the germline V gene. This CDR3 is built from 14 residues. The V segment lost 0 bases and the J segment 5 bases; nucleotides outside the gene matches: 1. The CDR3 is CASSLETSGETQYF. The DNA for the CDR3 is TGCGCCAGCAGCTTGGAGACTAGCGGGGAGACCCAGTACTTC.

The chain joins TRBV4-1 to TRBJ2-7, with D perhaps given as TRBD1 or TRBD2 (5 bases each). Trimming stripped 0 bases from V and 0 bases from J, with 9 bases between. CDR1 and CDR2 (germline): MGHRA, YSYEKL. There are 15 residues in the CDR3. The CDR3 DNA sequence: TGCGCCAGCAGCCAAGAATACGGGACCTCCTACGAGCAGTACTTC. Translation: CASSQEYGTSYEQYF.

The CDR3 nucleotides read TGCGCCAGCAGTCCTGGGACAGTAGGAGGAAACACCATATATTTT. Its protein product is CASSPGTVGGNTIYF. The chain has TRBV10-2 and TRBJ1-3, with TRBD1 matching over 7 bases. Trimming cost V 5 bases and J 4 bases; bases outside gene matches: 8. The germline gives CDR1 WSHSY, CDR2 SAAADI. The CDR3 has 15 residues.